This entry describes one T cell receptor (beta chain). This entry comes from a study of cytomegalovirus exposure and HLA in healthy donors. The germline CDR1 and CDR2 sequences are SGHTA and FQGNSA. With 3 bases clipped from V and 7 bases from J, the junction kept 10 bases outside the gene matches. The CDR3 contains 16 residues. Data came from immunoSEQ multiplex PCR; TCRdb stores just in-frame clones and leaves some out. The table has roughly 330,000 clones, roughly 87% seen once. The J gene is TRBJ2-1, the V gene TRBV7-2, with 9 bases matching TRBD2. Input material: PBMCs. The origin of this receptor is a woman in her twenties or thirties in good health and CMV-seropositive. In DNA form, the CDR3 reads TGTGCCAGCAGCTTTCGGGCGGGAGGGAAAAAAAATGAGCAGTTCTTC. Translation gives CASSFRAGGKKNEQFF.